A single T cell receptor (beta chain) is shown here with its context. Germline CDR1 reads SGHTS; CDR2 reads YDEGEE. The CDR3 covers 15 residues. V shed 5 bases, J shed 2 bases, and the junction held 5 bases outside the gene matches. The sample originates from a study of technical replicates of blood from a few donors. Using immunoSEQ multiplex PCR, the repertoire was profiled, and TCRdb retains in-frame clones only, with some absent. The profile shows around 81,000 clones, around four fifths of them singletons. The clonotype comes from a human donor in good health. Some clones in this sample may be carry-over from other donors' samples. The V gene is TRBV5-8, the J gene TRBJ2-5; 11 bases align to TRBD2. The sample taken for sequencing was PBMCs. CDR3 sequence: CASSYGTSGQETQYF. The DNA of the CDR3 is TGTGCCAGCAGTTACGGGACTAGCGGACAAGAGACCCAGTACTTC.